Listed below are T cell receptor beta chains from one sample, sequenced in a study of blood T cells in healthy people across ages. In TCRdb, the 5' RACE reads were re-called with MiXCR into one record per CDR3 protein. The table shows hundreds of thousands of distinct CDR3 sequences, with more than 40% occurring only once. Input material: blood. These receptors were taken from a man aged 60-69 years in good health. Both conserved end residues are part of each CDR3. Each record gives: V gene, J gene, CDR3 protein.

TRBV18	TRBJ1-1	CASSPIPGGNTEAFF
TRBV7-9	TRBJ1-2	CASEVGANYGYTF
TRBV20-1	TRBJ2-3	CSARTRGGTDTQYF
TRBV15	TRBJ1-1	CATSKRQGKGGNTEAFF
TRBV7-2	TRBJ2-1	CASSLTGTNNEQFF
TRBV20-1	TRBJ2-7	CSAREKETGKLGFYEQYF
TRBV29-1	TRBJ2-3	CRPEFFEGTQYF
TRBV6-6	TRBJ2-3	CASTPGRSNTDTQYF
TRBV6-5	TRBJ1-5	CASSYSRYSNQPQHF
TRBV12-3/TRBV12-4	TRBJ2-3	CAVPSGGEFVTDTQYF
TRBV12-3/TRBV12-4	TRBJ2-7	CASSFSGAKSSYEQYF
TRBV20-1	TRBJ1-2	CSARPPGGTIGGYTF
TRBV2	TRBJ1-2	CASSDWSYGYTF
TRBV28	TRBJ2-5	CASSSSRGQETQYF
TRBV20-1	TRBJ1-4	CSAKDRVYEKLFF
TRBV7-9	TRBJ1-2	CASSDGEGGYTF
TRBV20-1	TRBJ1-1	CSADRGPTEAFF
TRBV6-6	TRBJ2-5	CASSYSIGGLNREQYF
TRBV11-2	TRBJ2-7	CASSYGTQSSSYEQYF
TRBV5-1	TRBJ1-1	CASEGGFGTGAFF
TRBV12-3/TRBV12-4	TRBJ1-1	CASSPQGGGMDTEAFF
TRBV11-3	TRBJ2-4	CASSFGGGADIRYF
TRBV10-3	TRBJ2-1	CAISEASGTYNEQFF
TRBV27	TRBJ2-6	CASSSLGAGANVLTF
TRBV10-3	TRBJ2-3	CAISVSKIDGQYF
TRBV4-1	TRBJ1-2	CASSPRQGASYGYTF
TRBV7-2	TRBJ2-3	CASSLMAGASDTQYF
TRBV6-1	TRBJ2-3	CASSVSSGGLTDTQYF
TRBV20-1	TRBJ1-4	CSARDPTWGSGEKLFF
TRBV6-5	TRBJ2-5	CASSPPPGETQYF
TRBV5-1	TRBJ1-2	CASSLGQRTSNYGYTF
TRBV4-3	TRBJ2-1	CASSQGRGNNEQFF
TRBV6-6	TRBJ1-5	CASRTIRRDSNQPQHF
TRBV7-9	TRBJ2-3	CASSFGGTGSRTDTQYF
TRBV12-3/TRBV12-4	TRBJ1-1	CASSWTGVNTEAFF
TRBV4-1	TRBJ1-6	CASSRIPGHENSPLHF
TRBV15	TRBJ2-5	CATSRDSRVWETQYF
TRBV6-5	NA	CASSKGLEGSSEQYF
TRBV30	TRBJ1-4	CAWRGPAEGTEKLFF
TRBV6-6	TRBJ1-5	CASSPQGEFQPQHF
TRBV9	TRBJ2-1	CASSVGTSGGEQFF
TRBV4-2	TRBJ2-1	CASSQIEGGANEQFF
TRBV13	TRBJ2-3	CASSLGGLDTDTQYF
TRBV18	TRBJ2-1	CASSPRDSTGEQFF
TRBV7-6	TRBJ1-2	CASSTAENYGYTF
TRBV12-3/TRBV12-4	TRBJ2-2	CASSWTGGITGELFF
TRBV11-2	TRBJ2-1	CASSWTGMNEQFF
TRBV20-1	TRBJ2-7	CSATGSAGSYEQYF
TRBV20-1	TRBJ2-3	CSVGRSPGKLAGGLDTQYF
TRBV2	TRBJ2-4	CASIPPGGNIQYF
TRBV4-1	TRBJ1-2	CASSPQDKPTGWFGYTF
TRBV6-6	TRBJ1-5	CASRLTGNADQAQHF